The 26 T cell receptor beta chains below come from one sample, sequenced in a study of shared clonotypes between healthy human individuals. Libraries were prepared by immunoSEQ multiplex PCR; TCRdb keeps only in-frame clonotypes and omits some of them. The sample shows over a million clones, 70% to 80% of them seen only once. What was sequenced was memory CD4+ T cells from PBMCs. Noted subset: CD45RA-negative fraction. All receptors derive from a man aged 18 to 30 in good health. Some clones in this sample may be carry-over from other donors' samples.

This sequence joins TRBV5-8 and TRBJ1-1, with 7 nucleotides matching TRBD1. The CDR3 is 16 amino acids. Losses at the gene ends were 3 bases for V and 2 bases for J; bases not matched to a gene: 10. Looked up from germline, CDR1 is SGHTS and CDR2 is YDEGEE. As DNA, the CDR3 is TGTGCCAGCAGCTCAACCCGGGACAGAAGAAACACTGAAGCTTTCTTT. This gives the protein CASSSTRDRRNTEAFF.

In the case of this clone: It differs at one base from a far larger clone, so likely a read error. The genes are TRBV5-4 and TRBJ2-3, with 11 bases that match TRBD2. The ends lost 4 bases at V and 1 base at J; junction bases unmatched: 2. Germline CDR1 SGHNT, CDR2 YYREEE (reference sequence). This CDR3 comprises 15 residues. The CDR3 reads CASSPGLAGTDTQYF. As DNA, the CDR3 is TGTGCCAGCAGCCCGGGACTAGCGGGCACAGATACGCAGTATTTT.

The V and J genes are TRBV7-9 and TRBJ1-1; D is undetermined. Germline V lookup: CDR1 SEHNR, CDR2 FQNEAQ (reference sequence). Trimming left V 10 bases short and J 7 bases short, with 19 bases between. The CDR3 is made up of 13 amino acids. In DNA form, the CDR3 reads TGTGCCAACATTAACACCAACCGGCGTGAAGCTTTCTTT. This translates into CANINTNRREAFF. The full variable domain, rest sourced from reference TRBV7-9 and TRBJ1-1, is DTGVSQNPRHKITKRGQNVTFRCDPISEHNRLYWYRQTLGQGPEFLTYFQNEAQLEKSRLLSDRFSAERPKGSFSTLEIQRTEQGDSAMYLCANINTNRREAFFGQGTRLTVV.

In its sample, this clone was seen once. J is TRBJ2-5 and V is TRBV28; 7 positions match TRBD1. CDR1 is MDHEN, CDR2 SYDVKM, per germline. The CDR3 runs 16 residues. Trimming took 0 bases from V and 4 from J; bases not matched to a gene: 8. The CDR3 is CASSLWARTGGETQYF. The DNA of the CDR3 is TGTGCCAGCAGTTTATGGGCGCGGACAGGAGGAGAGACCCAGTACTTC.

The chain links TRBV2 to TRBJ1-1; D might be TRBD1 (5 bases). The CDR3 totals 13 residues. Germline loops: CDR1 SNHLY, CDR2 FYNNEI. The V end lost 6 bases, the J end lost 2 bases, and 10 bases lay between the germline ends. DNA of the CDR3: TGTGCCAGCAGACGACAGCAAAACACTGAAGCTTTCTTT. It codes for CASRRQQNTEAFF.

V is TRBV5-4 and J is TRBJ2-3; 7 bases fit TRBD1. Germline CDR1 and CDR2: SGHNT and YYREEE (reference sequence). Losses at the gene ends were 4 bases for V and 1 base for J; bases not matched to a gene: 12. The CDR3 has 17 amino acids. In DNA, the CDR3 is TGTGCCAGCAGCCAACCGACAGGGACGAGGGGCACAGATACGCAGTATTTT. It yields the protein CASSQPTGTRGTDTQYF. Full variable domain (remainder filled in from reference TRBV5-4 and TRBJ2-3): ETGVTQSPTHLIKTRGQQVTLRCSSQSGHNTVSWYQQALGQGPQFIFQYYREEENGRGNFPPRFSGLQFPNYSSELNVNALELDDSALYLCASSQPTGTRGTDTQYFGPGTRLTVL.

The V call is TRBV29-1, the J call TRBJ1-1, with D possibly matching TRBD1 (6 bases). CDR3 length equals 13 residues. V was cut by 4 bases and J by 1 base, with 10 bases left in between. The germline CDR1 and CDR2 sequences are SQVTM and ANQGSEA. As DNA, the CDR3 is TGCAGCGTTGTTTCAGGGGCGAACACTGAAGCTTTCTTT. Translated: CSVVSGANTEAFF. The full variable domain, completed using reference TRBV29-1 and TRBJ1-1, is SAVISQKPSRDICQRGTSLTIQCQVDSQVTMMFWYRQQPGQSLTLIATANQGSEATYESGFVIDKFPISRPNLTFSTLTVSNMSPEDSSIYLCSVVSGANTEAFFGQGTRLTVV.

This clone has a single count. In DNA form, the CDR3 reads TGTGCCTGGAGTGGGCCGTACCCGAAAGGGCAGCCCCAGCATTTT. This translates into CAWSGPYPKGQPQHF. J is TRBJ1-5 and V is TRBV30; no definite D call. The CDR3 covers 15 residues. Germline V gives CDR1 GTSNPN, CDR2 SVGIG (reference sequence). Trimming shortened V by 1 base and J by 7 bases, and 17 bases separated the two germline ends.

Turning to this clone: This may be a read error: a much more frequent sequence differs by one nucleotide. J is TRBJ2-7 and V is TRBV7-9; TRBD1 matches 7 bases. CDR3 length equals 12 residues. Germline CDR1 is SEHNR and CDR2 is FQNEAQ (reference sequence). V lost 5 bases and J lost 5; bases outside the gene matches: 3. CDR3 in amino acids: CASSPTGNEQYF. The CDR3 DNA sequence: TGTGCCAGCAGCCCGACAGGGAACGAGCAGTACTTC.

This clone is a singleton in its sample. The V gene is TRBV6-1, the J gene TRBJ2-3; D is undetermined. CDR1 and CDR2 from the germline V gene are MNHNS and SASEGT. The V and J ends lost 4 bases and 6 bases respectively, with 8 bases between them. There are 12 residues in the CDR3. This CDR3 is CASSVGPDTQYF. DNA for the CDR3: TGTGCCAGCAGTGTAGGGCCCGATACGCAGTATTTT.

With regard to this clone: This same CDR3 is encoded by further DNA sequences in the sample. This CDR3 reads CASSQVGYYEQYF. Here the CDR3 DNA reads TGCGCCAGCAGCCAGGTCGGCTACTACGAGCAGTACTTC. The chain uses TRBV4-1 and TRBJ2-7; D is ambiguous. Germline assignment: CDR1 MGHRA and CDR2 YSYEKL. The length of the CDR3 is 13 residues. The germline V and J ends were trimmed by 3 bases and 3 bases, with 9 bases remaining between them.

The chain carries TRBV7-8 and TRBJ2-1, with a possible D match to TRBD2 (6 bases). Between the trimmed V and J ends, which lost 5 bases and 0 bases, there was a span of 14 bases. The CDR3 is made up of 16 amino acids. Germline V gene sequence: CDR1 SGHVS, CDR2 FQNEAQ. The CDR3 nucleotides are TGTGCCAGCAGCACGGACCTAGCGCGCTCCTACAATGAGCAGTTCTTC. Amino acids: CASSTDLARSYNEQFF.

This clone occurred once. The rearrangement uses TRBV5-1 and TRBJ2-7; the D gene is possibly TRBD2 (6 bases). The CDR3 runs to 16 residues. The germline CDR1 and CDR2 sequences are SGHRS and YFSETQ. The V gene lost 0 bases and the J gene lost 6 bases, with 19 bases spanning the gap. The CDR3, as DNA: TGCGCCAGCAGCTTGGGAGGGGCGGGAATTTTCAGCGAGCAGTACTTC. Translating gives CASSLGGAGIFSEQYF.

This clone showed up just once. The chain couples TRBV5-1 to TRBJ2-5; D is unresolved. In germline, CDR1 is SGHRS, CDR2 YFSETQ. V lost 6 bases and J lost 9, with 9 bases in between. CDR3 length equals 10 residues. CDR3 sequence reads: CASTLWAQYF. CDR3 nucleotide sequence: TGCGCCAGCACCCTGTGGGCCCAGTACTTC.

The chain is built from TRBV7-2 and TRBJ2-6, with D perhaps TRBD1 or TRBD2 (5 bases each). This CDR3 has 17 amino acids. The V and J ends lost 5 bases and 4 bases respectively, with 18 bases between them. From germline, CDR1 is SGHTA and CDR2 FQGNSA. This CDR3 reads CASSPERGLGGANVLTF. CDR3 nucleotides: TGTGCCAGCAGCCCAGAGAGGGGTTTAGGGGGGGCCAACGTCCTGACTTTC. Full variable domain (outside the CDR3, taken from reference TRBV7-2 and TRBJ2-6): GAGVSQSPSNKVTEKGKDVELRCDPISGHTALYWYRQSLGQGLEFLIYFQGNSAPDKSGLPSDRFSAERTGGSVSTLTIQRTQQEDSAVYLCASSPERGLGGANVLTFGAGSRLTVL.

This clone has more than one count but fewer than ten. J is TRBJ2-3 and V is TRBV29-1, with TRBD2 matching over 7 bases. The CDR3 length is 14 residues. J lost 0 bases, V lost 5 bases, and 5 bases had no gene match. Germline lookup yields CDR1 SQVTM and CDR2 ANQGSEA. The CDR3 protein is CSVTSLASTDTQYF. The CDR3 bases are TGCAGCGTTACCTCACTAGCGAGCACAGATACGCAGTATTTT.

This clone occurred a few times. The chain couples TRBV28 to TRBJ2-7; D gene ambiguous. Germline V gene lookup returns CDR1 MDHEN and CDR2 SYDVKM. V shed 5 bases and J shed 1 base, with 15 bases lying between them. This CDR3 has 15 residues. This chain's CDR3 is CASSPLVAASYEQYF. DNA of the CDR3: TGTGCCAGCAGTCCCCTGGTGGCTGCTTCCTACGAGCAGTACTTC.

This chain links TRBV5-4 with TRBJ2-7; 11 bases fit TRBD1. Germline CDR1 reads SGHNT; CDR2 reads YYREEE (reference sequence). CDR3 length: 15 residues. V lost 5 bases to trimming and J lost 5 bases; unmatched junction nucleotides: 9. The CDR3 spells CASRLDRGRENEQYF. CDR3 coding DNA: TGTGCCAGCAGACTGGACAGGGGGCGAGAGAACGAGCAGTACTTC.

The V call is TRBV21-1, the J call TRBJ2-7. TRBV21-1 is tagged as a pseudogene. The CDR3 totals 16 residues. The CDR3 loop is CASSKVTRPSSYEQYF. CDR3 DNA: TGTGCCAGCAGCAAAGTAACAAGACCTTCCTCCTACGAGCAGTACTTC.

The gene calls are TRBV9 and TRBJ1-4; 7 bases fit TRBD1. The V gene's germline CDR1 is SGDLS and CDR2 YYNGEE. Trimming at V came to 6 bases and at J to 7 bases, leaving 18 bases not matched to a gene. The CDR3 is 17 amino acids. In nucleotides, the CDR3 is TGTGCCAGCACCCCAGGGGGTTTCAGTTTCGGGCCTGAAAAACTGTTTTTT. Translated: CASTPGGFSFGPEKLFF. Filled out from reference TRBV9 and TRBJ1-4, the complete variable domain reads DSGVTQTPKHLITATGQRVTLRCSPRSGDLSVYWYQQSLDQGLQFLIQYYNGEERAKGNILERFSAQQFPDLHSELNLSSLELGDSALYFCASTPGGFSFGPEKLFFGSGTQLSVL.

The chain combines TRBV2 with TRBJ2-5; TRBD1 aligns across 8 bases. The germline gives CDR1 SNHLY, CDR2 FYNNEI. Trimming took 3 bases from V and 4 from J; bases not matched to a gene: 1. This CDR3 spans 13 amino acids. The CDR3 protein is CASSDGTGETQYF. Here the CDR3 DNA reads TGTGCCAGCAGTGACGGGACAGGAGAGACCCAGTACTTC. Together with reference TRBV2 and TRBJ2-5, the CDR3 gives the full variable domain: EPEVTQTPSHQVTQMGQEVILRCVPISNHLYFYWYRQILGQKVEFLVSFYNNEISEKSEIFDDQFSVERPDGSNFTLKIRSTKLEDSAMYFCASSDGTGETQYFGPGTRLLVL.

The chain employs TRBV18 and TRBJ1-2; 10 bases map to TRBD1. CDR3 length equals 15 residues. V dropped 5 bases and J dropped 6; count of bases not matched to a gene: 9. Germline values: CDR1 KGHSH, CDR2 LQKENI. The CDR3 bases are TGTGCCAGCTCAGCCCCTGACAGGGGGCGGGATGGCTACACCTTC. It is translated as CASSAPDRGRDGYTF.

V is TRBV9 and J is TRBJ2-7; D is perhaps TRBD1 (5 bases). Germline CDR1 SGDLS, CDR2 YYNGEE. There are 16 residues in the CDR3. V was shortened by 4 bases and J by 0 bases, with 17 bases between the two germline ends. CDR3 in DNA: TGTGCCAGCAGCCCCAGGCAGGGCACCAACTCCTACGAGCAGTACTTC. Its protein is CASSPRQGTNSYEQYF. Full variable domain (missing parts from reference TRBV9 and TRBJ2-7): DSGVTQTPKHLITATGQRVTLRCSPRSGDLSVYWYQQSLDQGLQFLIQYYNGEERAKGNILERFSAQQFPDLHSELNLSSLELGDSALYFCASSPRQGTNSYEQYFGPGTRLTVT.

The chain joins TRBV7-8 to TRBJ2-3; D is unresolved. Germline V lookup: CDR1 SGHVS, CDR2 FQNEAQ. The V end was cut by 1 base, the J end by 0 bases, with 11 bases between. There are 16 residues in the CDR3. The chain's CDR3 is CASSLEASLSTDTQYF. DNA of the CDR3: TGTGCCAGCAGCTTAGAAGCTAGTCTTAGCACAGATACGCAGTATTTT.

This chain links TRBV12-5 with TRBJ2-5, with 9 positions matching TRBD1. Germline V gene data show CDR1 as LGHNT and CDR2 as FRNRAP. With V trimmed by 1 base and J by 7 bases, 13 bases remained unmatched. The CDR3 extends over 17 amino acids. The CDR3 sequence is CASGLEGPTGGRGTQYF. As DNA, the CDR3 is TGTGCTAGTGGTTTGGAGGGACCTACAGGGGGCAGGGGGACCCAGTACTTC.

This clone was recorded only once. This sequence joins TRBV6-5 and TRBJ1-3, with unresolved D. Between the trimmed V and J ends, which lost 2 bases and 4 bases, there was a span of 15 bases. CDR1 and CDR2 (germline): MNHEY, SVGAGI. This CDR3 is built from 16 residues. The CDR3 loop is CASSYQPPSAGNTIYF. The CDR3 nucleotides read TGTGCCAGCAGTTACCAACCCCCATCGGCCGGAAACACCATATATTTT.